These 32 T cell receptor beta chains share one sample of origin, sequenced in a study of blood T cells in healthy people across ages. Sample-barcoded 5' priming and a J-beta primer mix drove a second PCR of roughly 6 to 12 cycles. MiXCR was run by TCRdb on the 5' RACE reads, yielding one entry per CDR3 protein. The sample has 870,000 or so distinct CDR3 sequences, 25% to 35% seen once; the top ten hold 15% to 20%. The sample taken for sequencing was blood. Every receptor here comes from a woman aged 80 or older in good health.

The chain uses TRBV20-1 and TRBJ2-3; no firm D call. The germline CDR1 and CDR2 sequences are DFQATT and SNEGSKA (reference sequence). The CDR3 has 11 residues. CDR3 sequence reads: CRALLTDTQYF. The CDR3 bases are TGCAGGGCCCTCCTCACAGATACGCAGTATTTT.

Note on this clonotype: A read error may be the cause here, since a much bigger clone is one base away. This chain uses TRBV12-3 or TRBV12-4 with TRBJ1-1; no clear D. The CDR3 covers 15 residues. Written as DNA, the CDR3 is TGTGCCAGCAGTCCCCGAGGCGGGGAGAACATTGAAGCTTTCTTT. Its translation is CASSPRGGENIEAFF.

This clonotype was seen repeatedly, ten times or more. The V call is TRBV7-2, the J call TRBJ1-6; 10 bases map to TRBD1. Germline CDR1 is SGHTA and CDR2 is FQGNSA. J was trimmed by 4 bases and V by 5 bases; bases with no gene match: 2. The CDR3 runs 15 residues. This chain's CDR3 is CASSRGQGYNSPLHF. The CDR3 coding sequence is TGTGCCAGCAGCCGGGGACAGGGGTATAATTCACCCCTCCACTTT.

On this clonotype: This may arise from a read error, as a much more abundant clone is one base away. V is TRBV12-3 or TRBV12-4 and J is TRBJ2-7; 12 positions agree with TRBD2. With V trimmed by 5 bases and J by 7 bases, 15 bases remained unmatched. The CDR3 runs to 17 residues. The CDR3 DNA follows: TGTGCCAGCAGTCGGAGGACTAGCGGGGTGATAGGCGATGAGCAGTACTTC. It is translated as CASSRRTSGVIGDEQYF.

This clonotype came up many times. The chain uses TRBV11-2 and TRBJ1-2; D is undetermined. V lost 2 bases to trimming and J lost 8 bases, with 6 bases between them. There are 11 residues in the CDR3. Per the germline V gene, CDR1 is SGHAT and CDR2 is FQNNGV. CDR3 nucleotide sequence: TGTGCCAGCAGCTTATCGGGGGGCTACACCTTC. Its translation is CASSLSGGYTF.

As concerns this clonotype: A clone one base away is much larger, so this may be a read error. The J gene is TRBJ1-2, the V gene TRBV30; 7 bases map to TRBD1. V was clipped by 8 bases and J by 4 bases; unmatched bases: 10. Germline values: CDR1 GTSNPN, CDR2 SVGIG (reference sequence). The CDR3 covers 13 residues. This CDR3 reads CARWDSRRYGYTF. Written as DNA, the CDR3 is TGTGCCCGGTGGGACAGCCGGCGCTATGGCTACACCTTC.

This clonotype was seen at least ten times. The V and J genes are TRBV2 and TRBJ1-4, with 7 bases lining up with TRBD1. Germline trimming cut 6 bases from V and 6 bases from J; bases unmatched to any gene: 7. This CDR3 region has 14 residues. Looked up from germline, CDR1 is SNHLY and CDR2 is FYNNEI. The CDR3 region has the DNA TGTGCCAGCAGATCCAGGGGGAACTATGAAAAACTGTTTTTT. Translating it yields CASRSRGNYEKLFF.

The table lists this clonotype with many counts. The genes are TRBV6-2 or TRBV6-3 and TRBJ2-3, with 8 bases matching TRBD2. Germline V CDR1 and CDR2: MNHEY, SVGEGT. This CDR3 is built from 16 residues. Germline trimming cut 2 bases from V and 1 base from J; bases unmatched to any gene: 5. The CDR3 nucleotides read TGTGCCAGCAGTTACGTAGCGGGGAGGGGCACAGATACGCAGTATTTT. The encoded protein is CASSYVAGRGTDTQYF.

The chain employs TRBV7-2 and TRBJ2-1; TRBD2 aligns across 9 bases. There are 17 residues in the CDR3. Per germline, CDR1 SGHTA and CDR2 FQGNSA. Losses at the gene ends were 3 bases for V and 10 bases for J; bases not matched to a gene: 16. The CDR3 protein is CASSFGGGRASRGEQFF. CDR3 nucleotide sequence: TGTGCCAGCAGCTTCGGCGGCGGGAGGGCCAGTAGGGGAGAGCAGTTCTTC.

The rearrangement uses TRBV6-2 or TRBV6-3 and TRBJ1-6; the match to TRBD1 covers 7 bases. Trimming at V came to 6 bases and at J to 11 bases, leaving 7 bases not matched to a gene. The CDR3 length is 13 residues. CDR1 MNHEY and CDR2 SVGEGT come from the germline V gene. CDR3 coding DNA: TGTGCCAGCAGCCCACAGGGGACGACACCCCTCCACTTT. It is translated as CASSPQGTTPLHF.

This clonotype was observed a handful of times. CDR3 region: CASSEVRGPQHF. The CDR3 DNA sequence: TGTGCCAGCAGTGAAGTTCGTGGGCCCCAGCATTTT. The rearrangement uses TRBV6-1 and TRBJ1-5; no clear D gene. Trimming removed 1 base from V and 9 bases from J, with 7 bases in between. CDR3 length: 12 residues. Germline V gene lookup returns CDR1 MNHNS and CDR2 SASEGT.

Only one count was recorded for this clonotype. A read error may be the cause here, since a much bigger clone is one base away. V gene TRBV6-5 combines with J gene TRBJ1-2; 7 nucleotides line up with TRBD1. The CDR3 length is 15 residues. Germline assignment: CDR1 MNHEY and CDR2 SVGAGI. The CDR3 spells CASSWDRDREYGHTF. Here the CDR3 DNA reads TGTGCCAGCAGTTGGGATCGGGACAGAGAATATGGCCACACCTTC.

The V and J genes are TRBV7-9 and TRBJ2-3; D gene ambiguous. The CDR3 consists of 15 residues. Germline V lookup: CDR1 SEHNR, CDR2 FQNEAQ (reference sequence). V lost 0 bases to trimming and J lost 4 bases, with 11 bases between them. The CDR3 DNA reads TGTGCCAGCAGCTTAGCGCAACTGGTTGCAGATACGCAGTATTTT. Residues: CASSLAQLVADTQYF.

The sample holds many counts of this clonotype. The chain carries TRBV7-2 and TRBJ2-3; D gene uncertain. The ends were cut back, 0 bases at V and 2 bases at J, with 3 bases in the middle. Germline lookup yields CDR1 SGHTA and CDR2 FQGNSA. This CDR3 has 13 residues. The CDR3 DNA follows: TGTGCCAGCAGCTTAGCTAACACAGATACGCAGTATTTT. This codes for CASSLANTDTQYF.

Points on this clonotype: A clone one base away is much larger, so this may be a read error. In nucleotides, the CDR3 is TGTGCCGGCAGTTACAACTTGCAGGGGAATCAGCCCCAGCATTTT. This gives the protein CAGSYNLQGNQPQHF. V and J are TRBV6-2 or TRBV6-3 and TRBJ1-5, with D perhaps matching TRBD1 (6 bases). Germline CDR1 MNHEY, CDR2 SVGEGT. This CDR3 region has 15 residues.

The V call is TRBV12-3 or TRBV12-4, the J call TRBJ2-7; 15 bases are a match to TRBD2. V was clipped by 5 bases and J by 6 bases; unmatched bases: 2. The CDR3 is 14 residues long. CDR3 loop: CASSQGLAGGEQYF. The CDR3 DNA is TGTGCCAGCAGTCAGGGACTAGCGGGGGGCGAGCAGTACTTC.

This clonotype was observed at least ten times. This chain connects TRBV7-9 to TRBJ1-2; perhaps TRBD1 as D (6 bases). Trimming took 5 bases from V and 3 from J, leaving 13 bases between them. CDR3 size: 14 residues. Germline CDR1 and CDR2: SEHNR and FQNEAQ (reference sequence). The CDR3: CASSHTGSYYGYTF. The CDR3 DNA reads TGTGCCAGCAGCCATACAGGGTCTTACTATGGCTACACCTTC.

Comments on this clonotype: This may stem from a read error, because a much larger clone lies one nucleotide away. The CDR3 spells CSARDLGGILETQYF. The DNA for the CDR3 is TGCAGTGCTAGAGATCTCGGGGGGATCTTGGAGACCCAGTACTTC. This chain links TRBV20-1 with TRBJ2-7; 7 nucleotides match TRBD2. The J call may be incorrect, as the DNA end agrees better with TRBJ2-5. The germline V gene encodes CDR1 DFQATT and CDR2 SNEGSKA (reference sequence). The length of the CDR3 is 15 residues.

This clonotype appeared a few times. CDR3 coding DNA: TGCAGTGCTAGACAGGCCCCCATTGAGCAGTTCTTC. Amino acids: CSARQAPIEQFF. This chain connects TRBV20-1 to TRBJ2-1; D ambiguous. The CDR3 is made up of 12 amino acids. CDR1 is DFQATT and CDR2 is SNEGSKA in the germline V gene (reference sequence). Between the trimmed V and J ends, which lost 2 bases and 9 bases, there was a span of 11 bases.

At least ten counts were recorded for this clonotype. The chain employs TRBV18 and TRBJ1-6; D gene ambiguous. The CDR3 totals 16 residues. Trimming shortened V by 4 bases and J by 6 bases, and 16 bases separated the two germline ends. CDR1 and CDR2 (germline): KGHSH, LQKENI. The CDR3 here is CASSQGGRHGNSPLHF. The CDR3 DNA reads TGTGCCAGCTCACAAGGAGGGCGCCATGGTAATTCACCCCTCCACTTT.

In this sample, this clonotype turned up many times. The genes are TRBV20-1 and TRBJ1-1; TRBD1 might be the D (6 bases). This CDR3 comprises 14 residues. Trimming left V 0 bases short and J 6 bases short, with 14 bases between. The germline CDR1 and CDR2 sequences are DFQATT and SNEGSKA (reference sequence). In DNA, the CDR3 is TGCAGTGCTAGAGATCAGGGCAGGGGAGCTGAAGCTTTCTTT. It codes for CSARDQGRGAEAFF.

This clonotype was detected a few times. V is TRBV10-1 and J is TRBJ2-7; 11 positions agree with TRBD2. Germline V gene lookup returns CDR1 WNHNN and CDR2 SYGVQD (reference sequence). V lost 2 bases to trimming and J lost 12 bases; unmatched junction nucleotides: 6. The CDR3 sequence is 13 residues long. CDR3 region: CASSEVAGGLWYF. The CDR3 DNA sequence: TGCGCCAGCAGTGAGGTAGCGGGGGGGCTATGGTACTTC.

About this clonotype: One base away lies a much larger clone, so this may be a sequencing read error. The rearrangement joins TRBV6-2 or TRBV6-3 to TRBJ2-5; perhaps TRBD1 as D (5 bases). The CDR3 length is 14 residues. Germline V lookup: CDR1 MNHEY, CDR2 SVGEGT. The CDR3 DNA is TGTGCCGGCAGAAGAACAGGAATCCAAGAGACCCAGTACTTC. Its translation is CAGRRTGIQETQYF.

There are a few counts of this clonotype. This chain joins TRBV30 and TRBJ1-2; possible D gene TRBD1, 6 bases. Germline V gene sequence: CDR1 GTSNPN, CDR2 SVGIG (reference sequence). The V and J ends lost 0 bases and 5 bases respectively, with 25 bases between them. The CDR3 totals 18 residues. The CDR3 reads CAWSVRVMGGRGYYGYTF. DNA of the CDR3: TGTGCCTGGAGTGTACGAGTTATGGGGGGCAGGGGATATTATGGCTACACCTTC.

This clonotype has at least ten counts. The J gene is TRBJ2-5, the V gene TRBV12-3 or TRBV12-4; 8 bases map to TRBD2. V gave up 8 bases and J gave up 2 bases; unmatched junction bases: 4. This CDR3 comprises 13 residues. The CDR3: CASRAGAQETQYF. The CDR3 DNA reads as TGTGCCAGCCGAGCGGGGGCACAAGAGACCCAGTACTTC.

CDR3 region: CASSVTRGWGQETQYF. The CDR3 DNA follows: TGTGCCAGCAGTGTGACAAGGGGCTGGGGGCAAGAGACCCAGTACTTC. J is TRBJ2-5 and V is TRBV27, with D perhaps TRBD1 or TRBD2 (5 bases each). V lost 5 bases and J lost 2, with 18 bases in between. Germline CDR1 reads MNHEY; CDR2 reads SMNVEV (reference sequence). CDR3 length: 16 amino acids.

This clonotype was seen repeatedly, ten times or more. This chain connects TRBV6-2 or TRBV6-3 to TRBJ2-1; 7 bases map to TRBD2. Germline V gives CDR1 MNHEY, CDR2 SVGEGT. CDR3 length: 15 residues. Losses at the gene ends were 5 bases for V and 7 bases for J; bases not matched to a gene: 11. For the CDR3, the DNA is TGTGCCAGCAGTCCCAGCATTGGGGGGGGGAATGAGCAGTTCTTC. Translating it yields CASSPSIGGGNEQFF.

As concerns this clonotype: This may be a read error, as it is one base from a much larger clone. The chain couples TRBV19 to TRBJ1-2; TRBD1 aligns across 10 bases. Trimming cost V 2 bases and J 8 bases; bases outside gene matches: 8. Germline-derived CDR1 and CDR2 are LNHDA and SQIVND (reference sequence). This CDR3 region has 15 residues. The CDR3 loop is CASSIPGQGGSGYTF. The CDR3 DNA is TGTGCCAGTAGTATACCAGGACAGGGGGGATCCGGCTACACCTTC. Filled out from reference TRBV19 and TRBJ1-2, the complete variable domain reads DGGITQSPKYLFRKEGQNVTLSCEQNLNHDAMYWYRQDPGQGLRLIYYSQIVNDFQKGDIAEGYSVSREKKESFPLTVTSAQKNPTAFYLCASSIPGQGGSGYTFGSGTRLTVV.

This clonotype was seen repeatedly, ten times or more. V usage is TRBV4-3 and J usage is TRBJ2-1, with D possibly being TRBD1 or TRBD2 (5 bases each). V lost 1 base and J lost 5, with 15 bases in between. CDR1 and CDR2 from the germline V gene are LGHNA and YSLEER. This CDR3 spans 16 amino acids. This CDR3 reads CASSQARDQHHNEQFF. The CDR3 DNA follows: TGCGCCAGCAGCCAAGCACGGGACCAACATCACAATGAGCAGTTCTTC.

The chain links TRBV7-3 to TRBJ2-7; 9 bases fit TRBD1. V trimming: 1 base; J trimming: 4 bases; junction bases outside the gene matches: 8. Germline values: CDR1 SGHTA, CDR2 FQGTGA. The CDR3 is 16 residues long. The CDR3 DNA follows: TGTGCCAGCAGCTTAAACGCCGGGACAGGGACATACGAGCAGTACTTC. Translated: CASSLNAGTGTYEQYF.

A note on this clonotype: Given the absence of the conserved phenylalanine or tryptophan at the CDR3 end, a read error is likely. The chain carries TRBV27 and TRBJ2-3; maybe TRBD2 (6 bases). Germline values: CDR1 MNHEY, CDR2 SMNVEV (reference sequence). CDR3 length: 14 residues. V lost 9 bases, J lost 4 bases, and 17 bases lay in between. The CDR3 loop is CASSLAVNADTQYL. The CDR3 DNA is TGTGCCAGTTCACTAGCAGTGAACGCAGATACGCAGTATTTG.

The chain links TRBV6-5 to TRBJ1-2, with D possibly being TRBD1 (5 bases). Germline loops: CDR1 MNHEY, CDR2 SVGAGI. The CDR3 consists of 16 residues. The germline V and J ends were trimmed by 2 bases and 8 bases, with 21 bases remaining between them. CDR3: CASSYMVQGEGGGYTF. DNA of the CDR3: TGTGCCAGCAGTTACATGGTTCAGGGCGAAGGAGGCGGCTACACCTTC.